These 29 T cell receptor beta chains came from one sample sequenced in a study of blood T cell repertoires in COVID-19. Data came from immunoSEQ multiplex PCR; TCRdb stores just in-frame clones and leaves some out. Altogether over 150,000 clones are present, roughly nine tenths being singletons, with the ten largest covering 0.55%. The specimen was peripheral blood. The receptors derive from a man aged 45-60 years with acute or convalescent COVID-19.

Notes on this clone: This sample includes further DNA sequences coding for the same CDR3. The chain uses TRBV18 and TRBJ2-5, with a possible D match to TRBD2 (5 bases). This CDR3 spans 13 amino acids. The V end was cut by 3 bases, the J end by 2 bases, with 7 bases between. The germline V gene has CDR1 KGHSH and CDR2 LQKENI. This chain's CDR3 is CASSPRGQETQYF. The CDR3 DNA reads TGTGCCAGCTCACCGAGAGGGCAAGAGACCCAGTACTTC.

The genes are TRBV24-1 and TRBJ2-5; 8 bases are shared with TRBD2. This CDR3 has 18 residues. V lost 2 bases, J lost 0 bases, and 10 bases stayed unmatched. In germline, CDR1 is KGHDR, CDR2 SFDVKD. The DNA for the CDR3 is TGTGCCACCAGTGATTCCCATCGGGGCGGGGGGCACCAAGAGACCCAGTACTTC. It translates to CATSDSHRGGGHQETQYF.

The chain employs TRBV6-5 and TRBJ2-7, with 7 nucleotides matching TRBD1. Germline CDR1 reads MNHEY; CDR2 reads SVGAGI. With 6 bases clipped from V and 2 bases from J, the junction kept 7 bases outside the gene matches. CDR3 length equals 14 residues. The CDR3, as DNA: TGTGCCAGCAGGGGGACAGTAAATACCTACGAGCAGTACTTC. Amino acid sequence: CASRGTVNTYEQYF.

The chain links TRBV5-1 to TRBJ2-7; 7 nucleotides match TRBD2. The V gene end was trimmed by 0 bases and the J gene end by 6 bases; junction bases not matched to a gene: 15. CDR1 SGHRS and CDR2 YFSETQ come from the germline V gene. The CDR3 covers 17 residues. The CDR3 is CASSLVDWAGEFLEQYV. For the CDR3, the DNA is TGCGCCAGCAGCTTGGTCGATTGGGCGGGGGAATTCCTCGAGCAGTACGTC.

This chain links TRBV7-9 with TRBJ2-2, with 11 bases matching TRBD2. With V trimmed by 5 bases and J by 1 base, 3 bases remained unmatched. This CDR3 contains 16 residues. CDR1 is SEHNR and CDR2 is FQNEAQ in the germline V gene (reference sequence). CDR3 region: CASSPTSGRNTGELFF. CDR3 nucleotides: TGTGCCAGCAGCCCAACTAGCGGGAGGAACACCGGGGAGCTGTTTTTT.

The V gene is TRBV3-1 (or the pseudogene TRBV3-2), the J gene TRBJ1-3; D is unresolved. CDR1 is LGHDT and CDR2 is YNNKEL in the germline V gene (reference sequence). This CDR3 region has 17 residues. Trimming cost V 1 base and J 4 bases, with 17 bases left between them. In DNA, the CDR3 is TGTGCCAGCAGCCAAGTCCACGGCGGAGGGCCCGGAAACACCATATATTTT. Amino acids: CASSQVHGGGPGNTIYF.

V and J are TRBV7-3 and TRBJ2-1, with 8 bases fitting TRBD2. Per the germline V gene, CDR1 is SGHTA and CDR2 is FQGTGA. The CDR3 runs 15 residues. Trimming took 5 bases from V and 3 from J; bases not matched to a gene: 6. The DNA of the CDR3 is TGTGCCAGCAGCACTTCGGGGGGGAGCTACAATGAGCAGTTCTTC. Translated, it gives CASSTSGGSYNEQFF.

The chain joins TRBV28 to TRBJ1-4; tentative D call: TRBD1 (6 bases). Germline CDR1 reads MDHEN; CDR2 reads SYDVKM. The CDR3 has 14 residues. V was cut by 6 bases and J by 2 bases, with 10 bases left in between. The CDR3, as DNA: TGTGCCAGCAGAGGGGGTGGGACTAATGAAAAACTGTTTTTT. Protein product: CASRGGGTNEKLFF.

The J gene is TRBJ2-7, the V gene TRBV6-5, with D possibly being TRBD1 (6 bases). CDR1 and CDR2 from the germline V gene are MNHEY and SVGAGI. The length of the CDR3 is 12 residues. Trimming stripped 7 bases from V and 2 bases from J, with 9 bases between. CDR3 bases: TGTGCCAGCAAAGGACAGCCCTACGAGCAGTACTTC. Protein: CASKGQPYEQYF.

Written as DNA, the CDR3 is TGTGCCTGGACCGCGGGGGTGAGCTCCTATAATTCACCCCTCCACTTT. Amino acids: CAWTAGVSSYNSPLHF. The chain is built from TRBV30 and TRBJ1-6, with a tentative D call TRBD1 (5 bases). Germline V gene sequence: CDR1 GTSNPN, CDR2 SVGIG (reference sequence). V shed 4 bases and J shed 0 bases, with 13 bases lying between them. The CDR3 has 16 amino acids.

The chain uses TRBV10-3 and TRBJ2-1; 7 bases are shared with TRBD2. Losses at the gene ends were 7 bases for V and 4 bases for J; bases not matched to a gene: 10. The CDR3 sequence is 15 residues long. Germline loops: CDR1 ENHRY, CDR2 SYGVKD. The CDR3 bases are TGTGCCATCACTAGCGAGCGGGGTGATTACAATGAGCAGTTCTTC. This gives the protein CAITSERGDYNEQFF.

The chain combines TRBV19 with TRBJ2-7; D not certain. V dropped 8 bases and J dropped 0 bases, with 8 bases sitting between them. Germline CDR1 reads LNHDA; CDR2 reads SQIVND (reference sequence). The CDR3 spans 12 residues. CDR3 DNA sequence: TGTGCCAGTGGGCTGGGCTCCTACGAGCAGTACTTC. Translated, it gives CASGLGSYEQYF.

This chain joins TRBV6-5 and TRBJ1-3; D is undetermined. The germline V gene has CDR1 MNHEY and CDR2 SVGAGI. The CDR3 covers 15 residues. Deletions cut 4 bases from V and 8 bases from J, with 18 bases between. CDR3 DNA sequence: TGTGCCAGCAGTTTTGGACGGGGTTATTCGGACACCATATATTTT. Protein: CASSFGRGYSDTIYF.

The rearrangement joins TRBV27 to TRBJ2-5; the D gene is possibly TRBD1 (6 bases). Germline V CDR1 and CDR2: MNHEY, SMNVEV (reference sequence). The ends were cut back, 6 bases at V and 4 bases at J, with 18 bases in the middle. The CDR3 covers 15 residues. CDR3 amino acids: CASSPTGFLLETQYF. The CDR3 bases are TGTGCCAGCAGCCCGACAGGTTTTCTATTAGAGACCCAGTACTTC.

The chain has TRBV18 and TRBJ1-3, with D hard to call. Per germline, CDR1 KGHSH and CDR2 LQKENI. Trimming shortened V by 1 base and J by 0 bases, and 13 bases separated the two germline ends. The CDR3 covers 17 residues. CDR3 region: CASSPLQVPSSGNTIYF. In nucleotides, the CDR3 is TGTGCCAGCTCACCACTTCAGGTACCAAGCTCTGGAAACACCATATATTTT.

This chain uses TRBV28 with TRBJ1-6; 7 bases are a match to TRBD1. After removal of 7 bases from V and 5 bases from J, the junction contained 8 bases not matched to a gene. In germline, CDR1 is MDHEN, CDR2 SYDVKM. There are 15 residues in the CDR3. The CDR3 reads CASKGARGDNSPLHF. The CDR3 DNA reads TGTGCCAGCAAAGGGGCCAGGGGGGATAATTCACCCCTCCACTTT.

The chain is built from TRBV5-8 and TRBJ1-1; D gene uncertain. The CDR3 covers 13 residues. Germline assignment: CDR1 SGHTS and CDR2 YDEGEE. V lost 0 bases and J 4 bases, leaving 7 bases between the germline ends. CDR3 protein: CASSLVASTEAFF. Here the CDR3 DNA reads TGTGCCAGCAGCTTGGTAGCTTCCACTGAAGCTTTCTTT.

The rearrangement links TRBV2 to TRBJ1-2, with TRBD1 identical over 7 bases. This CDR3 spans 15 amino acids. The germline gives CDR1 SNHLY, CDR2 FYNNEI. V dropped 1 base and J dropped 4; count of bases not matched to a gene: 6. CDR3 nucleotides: TGTGCCAGCAGTGAAGATGAGGGGGCCTCCTATGGCTACACCTTC. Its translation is CASSEDEGASYGYTF.

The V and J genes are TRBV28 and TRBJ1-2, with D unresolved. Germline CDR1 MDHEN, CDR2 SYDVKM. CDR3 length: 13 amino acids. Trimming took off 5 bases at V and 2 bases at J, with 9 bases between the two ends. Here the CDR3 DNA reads TGTGCCAGCAGTCTCGACGGGAACTATGGCTACACCTTC. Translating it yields CASSLDGNYGYTF.

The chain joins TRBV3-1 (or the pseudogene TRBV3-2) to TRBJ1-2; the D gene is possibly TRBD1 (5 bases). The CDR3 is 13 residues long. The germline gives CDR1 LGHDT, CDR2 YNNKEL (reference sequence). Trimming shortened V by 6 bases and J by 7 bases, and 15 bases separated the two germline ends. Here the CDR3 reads CASSPSGVSGYTF. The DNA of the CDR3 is TGTGCCAGCAGTCCCTCGGGGGTGTCTGGCTACACCTTC.

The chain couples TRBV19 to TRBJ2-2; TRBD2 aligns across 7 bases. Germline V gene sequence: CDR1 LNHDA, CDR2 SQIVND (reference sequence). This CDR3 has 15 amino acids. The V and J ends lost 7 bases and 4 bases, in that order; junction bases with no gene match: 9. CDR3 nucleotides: TGTGCCAGTATGCGGACTAGGGCGGGCACCGGGGAGCTGTTTTTT. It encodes CASMRTRAGTGELFF.

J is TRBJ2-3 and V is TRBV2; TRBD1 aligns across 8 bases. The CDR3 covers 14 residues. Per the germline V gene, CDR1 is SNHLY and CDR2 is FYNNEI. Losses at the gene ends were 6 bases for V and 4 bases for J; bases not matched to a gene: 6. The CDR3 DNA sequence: TGTGCCAGCAGACAACAGGGGGGCCCAGATACGCAGTATTTT. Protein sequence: CASRQQGGPDTQYF.

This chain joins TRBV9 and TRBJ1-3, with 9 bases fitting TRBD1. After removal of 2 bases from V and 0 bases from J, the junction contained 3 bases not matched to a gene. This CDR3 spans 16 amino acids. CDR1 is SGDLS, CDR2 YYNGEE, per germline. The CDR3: CASSVGTGSSGNTIYF. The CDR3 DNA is TGTGCCAGCAGCGTCGGGACAGGGAGCTCTGGAAACACCATATATTTT.

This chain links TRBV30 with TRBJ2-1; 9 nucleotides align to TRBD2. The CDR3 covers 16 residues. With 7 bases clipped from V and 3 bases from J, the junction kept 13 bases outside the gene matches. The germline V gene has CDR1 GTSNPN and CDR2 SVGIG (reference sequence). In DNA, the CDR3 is TGTGCCTCTAACCGGGTAGCGGGAGCAAACTACAATGAGCAGTTCTTC. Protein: CASNRVAGANYNEQFF.

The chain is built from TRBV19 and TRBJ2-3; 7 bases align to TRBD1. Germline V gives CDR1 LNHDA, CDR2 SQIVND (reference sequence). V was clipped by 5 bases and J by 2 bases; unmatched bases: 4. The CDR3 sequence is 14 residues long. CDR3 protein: CASSSTGATDTQYF. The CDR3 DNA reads TGTGCCAGTAGTTCCACAGGGGCCACAGATACGCAGTATTTT.

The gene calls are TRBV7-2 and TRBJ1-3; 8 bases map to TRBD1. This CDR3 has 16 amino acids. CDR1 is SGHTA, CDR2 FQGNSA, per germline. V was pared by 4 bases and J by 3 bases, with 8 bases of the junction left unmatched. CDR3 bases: TGTGCCAGCAGCTGGGCACAGGGGGAGGGTGGAAACACCATATATTTT. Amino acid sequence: CASSWAQGEGGNTIYF.

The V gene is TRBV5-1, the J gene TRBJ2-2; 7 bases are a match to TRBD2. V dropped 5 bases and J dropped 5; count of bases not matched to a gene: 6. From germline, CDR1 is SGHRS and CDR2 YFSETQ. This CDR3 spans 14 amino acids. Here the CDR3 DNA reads TGCGCCAGCAGGCAAGGGGAGGGGACCGGGGAGCTGTTTTTT. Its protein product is CASRQGEGTGELFF.

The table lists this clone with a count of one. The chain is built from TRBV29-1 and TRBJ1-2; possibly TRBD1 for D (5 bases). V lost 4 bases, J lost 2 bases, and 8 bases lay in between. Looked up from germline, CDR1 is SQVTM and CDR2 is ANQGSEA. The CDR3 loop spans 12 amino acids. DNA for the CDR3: TGCAGCGTTGGTCCAGGGAACTATGGCTACACCTTC. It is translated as CSVGPGNYGYTF.

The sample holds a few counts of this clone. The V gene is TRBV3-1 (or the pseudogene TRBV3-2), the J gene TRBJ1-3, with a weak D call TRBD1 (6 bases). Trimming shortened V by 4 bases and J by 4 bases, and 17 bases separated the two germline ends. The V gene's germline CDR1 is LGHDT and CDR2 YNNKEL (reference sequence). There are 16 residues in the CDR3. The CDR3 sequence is CASSPPGGGPGNTIYF. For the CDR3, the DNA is TGTGCCAGCAGCCCCCCGGGAGGGGGTCCAGGAAACACCATATATTTT.